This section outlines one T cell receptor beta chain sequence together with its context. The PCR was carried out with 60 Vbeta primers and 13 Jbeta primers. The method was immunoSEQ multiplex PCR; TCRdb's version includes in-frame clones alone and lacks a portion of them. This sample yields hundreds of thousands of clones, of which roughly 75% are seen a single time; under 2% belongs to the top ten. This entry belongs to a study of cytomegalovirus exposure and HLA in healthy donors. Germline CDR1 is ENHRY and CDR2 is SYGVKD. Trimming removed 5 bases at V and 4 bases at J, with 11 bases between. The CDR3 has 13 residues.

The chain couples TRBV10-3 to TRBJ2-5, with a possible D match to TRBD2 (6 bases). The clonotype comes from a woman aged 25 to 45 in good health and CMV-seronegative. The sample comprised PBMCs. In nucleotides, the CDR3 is TGTGCCATCAGTTTCCAGGGAGGAGAGACCCAGTACTTC. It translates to CAISFQGGETQYF.